The 3 T cell receptor beta chains given below trace back to one sample, sequenced in a study of blood T cells in healthy people across ages. A second PCR, run for about 7 to 11 cycles, used a sample-barcoded 5' primer plus a J-beta primer mix. One entry per CDR3 protein, called by TCRdb with MiXCR from the 5' RACE reads. The sample carries approximately 290,000 distinct CDR3 sequences, roughly 29% recorded once. Sequenced input: blood. Every receptor here comes from a woman in her seventies in good health.

V and J are TRBV20-1 and TRBJ2-1; D ambiguous. Germline CDR1 is DFQATT and CDR2 is SNEGSKA (reference sequence). CDR3 length: 14 amino acids. Deletions cut 4 bases from V and 0 bases from J, with 10 bases between. The CDR3, as DNA: TGCAGTGCTATTGGCTGGAGCTCCTACAATGAGCAGTTCTTC. It specifies CSAIGWSSYNEQFF.

This clonotype was picked up a small number of times. This chain links TRBV25-1 with TRBJ1-6, with TRBD1 as a possible D gene (6 bases). Looked up from germline, CDR1 is MGHDK and CDR2 is SYGVNS. V was shortened by 9 bases and J by 0 bases, with 9 bases between the two germline ends. CDR3 length: 14 residues. CDR3 sequence reads: CASGQSSYNSPLHF. The CDR3 coding sequence is TGTGCCAGTGGACAGAGCTCCTATAATTCACCCCTCCACTTT.

This rearrangement joins TRBV7-2 to TRBJ2-7, with TRBD2 identical over 7 bases. Unmatched junction bases numbered 9, after V lost 1 base and J lost 6 bases. The CDR3 loop spans 15 amino acids. Germline CDR1 and CDR2: SGHTA and FQGNSA. CDR3 region: CASSLEAGVAIEQYF. The DNA for the CDR3 is TGTGCCAGCAGCTTAGAGGCGGGGGTAGCGATCGAGCAGTACTTC.